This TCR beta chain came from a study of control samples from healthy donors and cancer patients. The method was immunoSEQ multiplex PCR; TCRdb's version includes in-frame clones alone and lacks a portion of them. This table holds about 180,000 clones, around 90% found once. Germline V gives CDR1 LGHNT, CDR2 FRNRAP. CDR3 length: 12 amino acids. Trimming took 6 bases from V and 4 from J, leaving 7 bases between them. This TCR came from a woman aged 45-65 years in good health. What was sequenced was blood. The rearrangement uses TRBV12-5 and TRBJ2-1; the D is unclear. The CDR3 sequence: CASGDPYNEQFF. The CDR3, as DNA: TGTGCTAGTGGGGACCCTTACAATGAGCAGTTCTTC.